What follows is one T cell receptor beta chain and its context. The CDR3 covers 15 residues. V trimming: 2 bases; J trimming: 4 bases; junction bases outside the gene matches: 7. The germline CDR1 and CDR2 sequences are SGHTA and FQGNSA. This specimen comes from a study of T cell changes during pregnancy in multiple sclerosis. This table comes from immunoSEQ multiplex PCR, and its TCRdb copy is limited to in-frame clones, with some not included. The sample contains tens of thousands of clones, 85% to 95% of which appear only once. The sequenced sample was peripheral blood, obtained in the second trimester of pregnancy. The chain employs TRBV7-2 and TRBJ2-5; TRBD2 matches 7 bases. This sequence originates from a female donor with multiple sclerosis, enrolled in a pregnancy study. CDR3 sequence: CASSLSGRKGETQYF. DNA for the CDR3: TGTGCCAGCAGCTTATCCGGGAGGAAGGGAGAGACCCAGTACTTC.